These T cell receptor beta chains were read from a single sample in a study of control samples from healthy donors and cancer patients. Repertoires were generated with immunoSEQ multiplex PCR, while TCRdb's copy carries only in-frame clones and drops some. This sample has 60,000 to 75,000 clones, with approximately 87% found just once. Sequencing was done on a sample of blood. Receptor source: a middle-aged man in good health. The CDR3 runs from the conserved cysteine through the conserved F or W. Each record gives: V gene, clone size, J gene, D gene, CDR3 protein, CDR3 DNA. A D gene is named only where the DNA matches it firmly. Some rows mark clone size as missing; the rest say once, few, many or name a class of expanded clone.

V: TRBV27; size: NA; J: TRBJ2-7; D: TRBD2; CDR3: CASSSLPGTSEFYEQYF; DNA: TGTGCCAGCAGTTCCCTCCCCGGGACTAGCGAGTTCTACGAGCAGTACTTC
V: TRBV7-2; size: NA; J: TRBJ2-1; D: NA; CDR3: CASSFESGAGNEQFF; DNA: TGTGCCAGCAGCTTCGAATCGGGGGCTGGTAATGAGCAGTTCTTC
V: TRBV3-1/TRBV3-2; size: NA; J: TRBJ2-5; D: TRBD2; CDR3: CASSHRREGGSLPSQYF; DNA: TGTGCCAGCAGCCACCGTCGGGAGGGGGGTTCCCTTCCCTCCCAGTACTTC
V: TRBV6-2/TRBV6-3; size: once; J: TRBJ2-7; D: NA; CDR3: CASSNAGSSLSYEQYF; DNA: TGTGCCAGCAGTAATGCTGGGTCGTCTTTATCCTACGAGCAGTACTTC
V: TRBV2; size: NA; J: TRBJ1-5; D: NA; CDR3: CASSDFGLGGNQPQHF; DNA: TGTGCCAGCAGTGATTTTGGTTTGGGGGGCAATCAGCCCCAGCATTTT
V: TRBV5-1; size: NA; J: TRBJ1-1; D: NA; CDR3: CASLGLWAFF; DNA: TGCGCCAGCTTAGGACTTTGGGCTTTCTTT
V: TRBV4-3; size: few; J: TRBJ1-2; D: NA; CDR3: CASSQHPGDYGYTF; DNA: TGCGCCAGCAGCCAACATCCGGGGGACTATGGCTACACCTTC
V: TRBV19; size: NA; J: TRBJ2-3; D: TRBD2; CDR3: CASTWREGPDTQYF; DNA: TGTGCCAGTACTTGGCGGGAGGGACCAGATACGCAGTATTTT
V: TRBV10-2; size: NA; J: TRBJ2-3; D: TRBD2; CDR3: CASSESRSGGYTDTQYF; DNA: TGCGCCAGCAGTGAGTCGAGATCGGGAGGGTACACAGATACGCAGTATTTT
V: TRBV19; size: NA; J: TRBJ1-5; D: NA; CDR3: CASRVGIRPQHF; DNA: TGTGCCAGTAGGGTTGGGATTCGGCCCCAGCATTTT
V: TRBV27; size: NA; J: TRBJ1-4; D: NA; CDR3: CASSLRPAVYEKLFF; DNA: TGTGCCAGCAGTTTACGGCCGGCGGTTTATGAAAAACTGTTTTTT
V: TRBV2; size: NA; J: TRBJ1-2; D: TRBD1; CDR3: CASSEIGGVYGYTF; DNA: TGTGCCAGCAGTGAAATAGGGGGCGTCTATGGCTACACCTTC
V: TRBV10-3; size: NA; J: TRBJ2-7; D: NA; CDR3: CAISGRGLVKYF; DNA: TGTGCCATCAGTGGCCGGGGGCTGGTGAAGTACTTC
V: TRBV9; size: NA; J: TRBJ2-1; D: NA; CDR3: CASSVVGGSRPNEQFF; DNA: TGTGCCAGCAGCGTAGTAGGTGGGAGCCGTCCCAATGAGCAGTTCTTC
V: TRBV27; size: NA; J: TRBJ2-3; D: TRBD2; CDR3: CASSPSSGGGIDTQYF; DNA: TGTGCCAGCAGTCCTTCTAGCGGGGGGGGGATAGATACGCAGTATTTT
V: TRBV27; size: NA; J: TRBJ1-1; D: NA; CDR3: CASNGNTEAFF; DNA: TGTGCCAGCAACGGGAACACTGAAGCTTTCTTT
V: TRBV2; size: few; J: TRBJ2-2; D: TRBD2; CDR3: CASTRGANTGELFF; DNA: TGTGCCAGCACCCGGGGGGCGAACACCGGGGAGCTGTTTTTT
V: TRBV4-3; size: NA; J: TRBJ2-1; D: NA; CDR3: CASSHGGPTSGPFRNEQFF; DNA: TGCGCCAGCAGCCACGGGGGGCCGACGTCGGGGCCCTTTCGTAATGAGCAGTTCTTC
V: TRBV24-1; size: NA; J: TRBJ1-5; D: TRBD1; CDR3: CATSDPGQGGAQPQHF; DNA: TGTGCCACCAGTGACCCCGGACAGGGGGGAGCCCAGCCCCAGCATTTT
V: TRBV7-9; size: NA; J: TRBJ2-7; D: NA; CDR3: CASSLFGAASYEQYF; DNA: TGTGCCAGCAGCTTATTCGGGGCCGCCTCCTACGAGCAGTACTTC
V: TRBV7-9; size: once; J: TRBJ2-5; D: TRBD2; CDR3: CASSETSVWETQYF; DNA: TGTGCCAGCAGCGAGACTAGCGTTTGGGAGACCCAGTACTTC
V: TRBV11-2; size: NA; J: TRBJ2-5; D: NA; CDR3: CASSRYGQTETQYF; DNA: TGTGCCAGCAGCCGCTACGGACAGACGGAGACCCAGTACTTC
V: TRBV7-8; size: NA; J: TRBJ1-2; D: TRBD1; CDR3: CASSLGQGRSYGYTF; DNA: TGTGCCAGCAGCTTAGGACAGGGTAGGAGCTATGGCTACACCTTC
V: TRBV4-3; size: NA; J: TRBJ1-6; D: TRBD1; CDR3: CASSRQGNNSPLHF; DNA: TGCGCCAGCAGCCGACAGGGAAATAATTCACCCCTCCACTTT
V: TRBV3-1/TRBV3-2; size: NA; J: TRBJ2-2; D: NA; CDR3: CASSQDSGYTGELFF; DNA: TGTGCCAGCAGCCAAGATTCGGGGTACACCGGGGAGCTGTTTTTT